Each of the 22 T cell receptor beta chains below was sequenced from the same sample in a study of T cells in Graves' hyperthyroidism and ophthalmopathy. From RNA transcripts, TCR beta CDR3 regions were amplified. The HTBI primer set was used in a first-round RT-PCR of the TCR CDR3. TCRdb analysed the multiplex PCR reads with MiXCR anew, one entry per CDR3 protein. The sample has roughly 380,000 distinct CDR3 sequences, roughly 13% seen once. The source material was blood. The receptors were sampled from a woman aged 55-69 years with Graves' hyperthyroidism.

This clonotype was recorded once. The V gene is TRBV20-1, the J gene TRBJ2-7; TRBD2 aligns across 7 bases. With V trimmed by 3 bases and J by 2 bases, 10 bases remained unmatched. CDR1 and CDR2 (germline): DFQATT, SNEGSKA (reference sequence). The CDR3 has 15 residues. The CDR3 coding sequence is TGCAGTGCTAGTATGTCTGGGCTAGCGGCCTACGAGCAGTACTTC. This sequence encodes CSASMSGLAAYEQYF.

This clonotype was recorded at least ten times. The chain employs TRBV29-1 and TRBJ2-7, with TRBD1 identical over 9 bases. The junction had 21 bases not matched to a gene; V was cut back by 8 bases and J by 1 base. The CDR3 has 18 residues. Germline assignment: CDR1 SQVTM and CDR2 ANQGSEA. The CDR3 spells CSIPTGTGCGIRSYEQYF. CDR3 coding DNA: TGCAGCATTCCAACCGGGACAGGGTGTGGAATACGGTCCTACGAGCAGTACTTC.

This clonotype was seen a handful of times. The chain employs TRBV20-1 and TRBJ2-7; 7 nucleotides match TRBD2. The CDR3 length is 11 residues. Germline V gives CDR1 DFQATT, CDR2 SNEGSKA (reference sequence). Trimming cost V 5 bases and J 5 bases; bases outside gene matches: 3. CDR3 in amino acids: CSARTSHEQYF. In DNA form, the CDR3 reads TGCAGTGCTCGGACTAGTCACGAGCAGTACTTC.

In this sample, this clonotype turned up many times. The gene calls are TRBV7-9 and TRBJ2-7; D is perhaps TRBD1 (5 bases). Germline V CDR1 and CDR2: SEHNR, FQNEAQ (reference sequence). The germline V and J ends were trimmed by 4 bases and 6 bases, with 19 bases remaining between them. The CDR3 length is 15 residues. Here the CDR3 reads CASSSDTKPVFEQYF. CDR3 nucleotides: TGTGCCAGCAGCTCGGACACTAAGCCTGTATTCGAGCAGTACTTC.

Many counts were recorded for this clonotype. The chain recombines TRBV30 with TRBJ2-5; 10 nucleotides match TRBD2. Germline CDR1 is GTSNPN and CDR2 is SVGIG (reference sequence). J lost 5 bases, V lost 8 bases, and 14 bases had no gene match. The CDR3 runs to 15 residues. CDR3 sequence: CARGASGGRIETQYF. The DNA of the CDR3 is TGTGCCCGCGGGGCTAGCGGGGGAAGGATTGAGACCCAGTACTTC.

This clonotype was counted many times. In DNA, the CDR3 is TGTGCCAGCAGCTGGGGACTAGCTTTGTCCTACGAGCAGTACTTC. Translated: CASSWGLALSYEQYF. The rearrangement uses TRBV11-2 and TRBJ2-7; 9 bases line up with TRBD2. V lost 4 bases to trimming and J lost 1 base; unmatched junction nucleotides: 5. The CDR3 loop spans 15 amino acids. CDR1 and CDR2 from the germline V gene are SGHAT and FQNNGV. Supplemented by reference TRBV11-2 and TRBJ2-7, the full variable domain reads EAGVAQSPRYKIIEKRQSVAFWCNPISGHATLYWYQQILGQGPKLLIQFQNNGVVDDSQLPKDRFSAERLKGVDSTLKIQPAKLEDSAVYLCASSWGLALSYEQYFGPGTRLTVT.

The chain joins TRBV19 to TRBJ2-5; the match to TRBD1 covers 7 bases. This CDR3 has 15 amino acids. Per germline, CDR1 LNHDA and CDR2 SQIVND (reference sequence). J was trimmed by 5 bases and V by 2 bases; bases with no gene match: 8. CDR3 sequence: CASSIRGRGSETQYF. CDR3 nucleotide sequence: TGTGCCAGTAGTATAAGGGGCAGGGGGTCTGAGACCCAGTACTTC.

The V gene is TRBV24-1, the J gene TRBJ1-5; D not certain. Trimming removed 1 base from V and 1 base from J, with 4 bases in between. The germline gives CDR1 KGHDR, CDR2 SFDVKD. This CDR3 has 14 residues. CDR3 coding DNA: TGTGCCACCAGTGATTTAAACAGCAATCAGCCCCAGCATTTT. It yields the protein CATSDLNSNQPQHF.

This clonotype showed up many times. The chain joins TRBV4-2 to TRBJ2-1, with TRBD2 matching over 13 bases. With V trimmed by 4 bases and J by 5 bases, 2 bases remained unmatched. The CDR3 extends over 15 amino acids. Germline V gives CDR1 LGHNA, CDR2 YNFKEQ. CDR3 protein: CASSLGTSGNNEQFF. Here the CDR3 DNA reads TGTGCCAGCAGCCTCGGGACTAGCGGGAACAATGAGCAGTTCTTC.

The chain uses TRBV5-1 and TRBJ2-1, with 10 bases identical to TRBD2. Germline V CDR1 and CDR2: SGHRS, YFSETQ. V lost 4 bases and J lost 4; bases outside the gene matches: 11. The CDR3 is 17 amino acids. This CDR3 is CASSIRTGTSEYNEQFF. Here the CDR3 DNA reads TGCGCCAGCAGCATCAGAACCGGGACTAGCGAATACAATGAGCAGTTCTTC.

Many counts were recorded for this clonotype. The rearrangement links TRBV6-6 to TRBJ1-5; D is undetermined. The CDR3 covers 15 residues. Deletions cut 1 base from V and 2 bases from J, with 9 bases between. The germline V gene has CDR1 MNHNY and CDR2 SVGAGI (reference sequence). CDR3: CASSYLSGGNQPQHF. For the CDR3, the DNA is TGTGCCAGCAGTTACTTGAGCGGGGGCAATCAGCCCCAGCATTTT.

This sequence joins TRBV5-4 and TRBJ2-7; 10 bases are shared with TRBD2. The CDR3 loop spans 15 amino acids. V trimming: 3 bases; J trimming: 4 bases; junction bases outside the gene matches: 7. Germline loops: CDR1 SGHNT, CDR2 YYREEE (reference sequence). CDR3 in amino acids: CASSSSSGSDYEQYF. The CDR3 DNA reads TGTGCCAGCAGCTCCTCTAGCGGGAGCGATTACGAGCAGTACTTC.

This clonotype was observed at least ten times. The chain joins TRBV10-2 to TRBJ2-7; D might be TRBD1 (6 bases). CDR3 length: 16 amino acids. With 1 base removed from V and 0 bases from J, the gap between germline ends came to 13 bases. CDR1 and CDR2 from the germline V gene are WSHSY and SAAADI. DNA for the CDR3: TGCGCCAGCAGTGAGTGGGGGCAGGGAGCCTCCTACGAGCAGTACTTC. This translates into CASSEWGQGASYEQYF.

This clonotype occurred many times. V gene TRBV20-1 combines with J gene TRBJ2-1, with 14 bases lining up with TRBD2. Germline CDR1 and CDR2: DFQATT and SNEGSKA (reference sequence). This CDR3 is 16 amino acids long. V dropped 0 bases and J dropped 6; count of bases not matched to a gene: 4. The CDR3: CSARDLGTSGSNEQFF. CDR3 in DNA: TGCAGTGCTAGAGATCTTGGGACTAGCGGGAGCAATGAGCAGTTCTTC.

About this clonotype itself: Here the CDR3 omits its conserved ending phenylalanine or tryptophan, so a read error is the likely source. The chain links TRBV7-2 to TRBJ2-1, with TRBD2 identical over 9 bases. Per the germline V gene, CDR1 is SGHTA and CDR2 is FQGNSA. The CDR3 has 15 residues. Trimming cost V 3 bases and J 0 bases; bases outside gene matches: 0. CDR3 coding DNA: TGTGCCAGCAGCTTTAGCGGGGGCTCCTACAATGAGCAGTTCTGC. This sequence encodes CASSFSGGSYNEQFC.

This clonotype was counted between two and nine times. The V and J genes are TRBV5-1 and TRBJ2-1; D perhaps matches TRBD2 (5 bases). The CDR3 runs to 15 residues. Per germline, CDR1 SGHRS and CDR2 YFSETQ. Deletions cut 3 bases from V and 2 bases from J, with 12 bases between. The CDR3 loop is CASSSEGVPYNEQFF. In DNA, the CDR3 is TGCGCCAGCAGCTCAGAGGGCGTCCCCTACAATGAGCAGTTCTTC.

In its sample, this clonotype was seen a few times. CDR3 bases: TGCGCCAGCAGTGAGTCCGCGGCAGGGAGGGAGACCCAGTACTTC. This encodes CASSESAAGRETQYF. The chain is built from TRBV10-1 and TRBJ2-5; the D gene is possibly TRBD2 (6 bases). The CDR3 is 15 residues long. Germline V gene sequence: CDR1 WNHNN, CDR2 SYGVQD (reference sequence). The V end was cut by 0 bases, the J end by 5 bases, with 13 bases between.

This clonotype was seen repeatedly, ten times or more. The chain combines TRBV6-1 with TRBJ2-2, with D maybe TRBD1 (5 bases). The CDR3 spans 17 residues. Trimming took off 6 bases at V and 7 bases at J, with 24 bases between the two ends. CDR1 and CDR2 from the germline V gene are MNHNS and SASEGT. CDR3 residues: CASSSAGQLSSGGELFF. In nucleotides, the CDR3 is TGTGCCAGCAGCTCTGCCGGACAACTCTCGAGTGGCGGGGAGCTGTTTTTT.

This clonotype was seen ten or more times. This chain connects TRBV12-5 to TRBJ1-1; D is unresolved. Germline assignment: CDR1 LGHNT and CDR2 FRNRAP. The CDR3 is 16 amino acids. The V end was cut by 0 bases, the J end by 1 base, with 12 bases between. CDR3 loop: CASGLVLGRKNTEAFF. The CDR3 bases are TGTGCTAGTGGTTTGGTATTGGGCAGGAAGAACACTGAAGCTTTCTTT.

This clonotype was observed at least ten times. The genes are TRBV12-3 or TRBV12-4 and TRBJ1-1; D uncertain. There are 13 residues in the CDR3. Trimming cost V 4 bases and J 8 bases, with 14 bases left between them. In DNA, the CDR3 is TGTGCCAGCAGTTCATCCCCGGGGTCCGAAGCTTTCTTT. It yields the protein CASSSSPGSEAFF.

The chain couples TRBV6-1 to TRBJ2-1, with a tentative D call TRBD1 (6 bases). V was clipped by 3 bases and J by 4 bases, with 13 bases between them. Germline lookup yields CDR1 MNHNS and CDR2 SASEGT. This CDR3 region has 15 residues. CDR3 protein: CASSEDSYPYNEQFF. DNA for the CDR3: TGTGCCAGCAGTGAGGACAGCTACCCTTACAATGAGCAGTTCTTC.

In its sample, this clonotype was seen a few times. This chain uses TRBV7-9 with TRBJ2-5; weak D call: TRBD2 (6 bases). In germline, CDR1 is SEHNR, CDR2 FQNEAQ (reference sequence). The CDR3 has 14 amino acids. V lost 5 bases and J lost 2, with 12 bases in between. This chain's CDR3 is CASSPGLRQETQYF. In nucleotides, the CDR3 is TGTGCCAGCAGCCCGGGACTGCGACAAGAGACCCAGTACTTC.